One and the same sample provided the 28 T cell receptor beta chains below, sequenced in a study of T-cell reconstitution after alpha-beta-depleted transplantation in children. Preparation of the TCRbeta library involved a method that used unique molecular identifiers. TCRdb redid the calling of the PCR reads with MiXCR, one entry per CDR3 protein. The table lists around 960,000 distinct CDR3 sequences, roughly 29% of them singletons. Specimen: PBMCs, mostly from graft donor cells, collected 360 days after TCRalphabeta/CD19-depleted stem cell transplant. Source of these receptors: a boy younger than two who had a stem cell transplant for SCID, so the T cells may come from the graft donor.

This clonotype showed up just a few times. V is TRBV11-2 and J is TRBJ2-5, with D perhaps TRBD1 (6 bases). This CDR3 has 15 amino acids. Trimming took off 1 base at V and 5 bases at J, with 14 bases between the two ends. CDR1 SGHAT and CDR2 FQNNGV come from the germline V gene. CDR3 residues: CASSLVGGQGETQYF. The CDR3 nucleotides read TGTGCCAGCAGCTTAGTTGGGGGTCAGGGGGAGACCCAGTACTTC. Full variable domain (remainder filled in from reference TRBV11-2 and TRBJ2-5): EAGVAQSPRYKIIEKRQSVAFWCNPISGHATLYWYQQILGQGPKLLIQFQNNGVVDDSQLPKDRFSAERLKGVDSTLKIQPAKLEDSAVYLCASSLVGGQGETQYFGPGTRLLVL.

The V call is TRBV20-1, the J call TRBJ2-7, with 8 positions matching TRBD2. With V trimmed by 3 bases and J by 5 bases, 9 bases remained unmatched. Germline-derived CDR1 and CDR2 are DFQATT and SNEGSKA (reference sequence). The CDR3 has 14 amino acids. The CDR3 sequence is CSASRPSGSHEQYF. The CDR3 region has the DNA TGCAGTGCTAGTAGGCCCAGCGGGAGCCACGAGCAGTACTTC.

The V and J genes are TRBV7-7 and TRBJ2-1; TRBD1 aligns across 9 bases. The J segment lost 4 bases and the V segment lost 3 bases, leaving 4 bases of the junction unmatched. The CDR3 loop spans 15 amino acids. Germline V gene data show CDR1 as SSHAT and CDR2 as FNYEAQ (reference sequence). The CDR3 region has the DNA TGTGCCAGCAGCTTCCGGGACAGGGTGTACAATGAGCAGTTCTTC. Its protein is CASSFRDRVYNEQFF.

The chain uses TRBV29-1 and TRBJ2-5, with 9 bases fitting TRBD1. Unmatched junction bases numbered 9, after V lost 4 bases and J lost 0 bases. This CDR3 comprises 16 residues. Germline CDR1 SQVTM, CDR2 ANQGSEA. The CDR3 DNA reads as TGCAGCGTTGTGCGGGACAGGGCTCTGTACCAAGAGACCCAGTACTTC. It codes for CSVVRDRALYQETQYF.

This clonotype came up a few times. V and J are TRBV10-3 and TRBJ1-4, with 7 bases aligning to TRBD1. The CDR3 runs to 14 residues. CDR1 ENHRY and CDR2 SYGVKD come from the germline V gene. V dropped 4 bases and J dropped 5; count of bases not matched to a gene: 4. CDR3 region: CAISARGANEKLFF. The CDR3 bases are TGTGCCATCAGTGCCAGGGGGGCGAATGAAAAACTGTTTTTT.

This clonotype was picked up many times. The rearrangement links TRBV29-1 to TRBJ2-5; no definite D call. V was shortened by 1 base and J by 5 bases, with 17 bases between the two germline ends. Germline V lookup: CDR1 SQVTM, CDR2 ANQGSEA. The CDR3 has 15 amino acids. Written as DNA, the CDR3 is TGCAGCGTTGAAGGGTCAAGAGAAAGTCGGGAGACCCAGTACTTC. Translation gives CSVEGSRESRETQYF.

This clonotype has a handful of counts. This chain links TRBV6-2 or TRBV6-3 with TRBJ1-2; 8 bases are a match to TRBD1. V dropped 0 bases and J dropped 0; count of bases not matched to a gene: 6. The CDR3 length is 17 residues. In germline, CDR1 is MNHEY, CDR2 SVGEGT. The CDR3 nucleotides are TGTGCCAGCAGTTACTCGACAGGGGATAGAGCTAACTATGGCTACACCTTC. This sequence encodes CASSYSTGDRANYGYTF.

This clonotype has only a few counts. The J gene is TRBJ1-5, the V gene TRBV20-1; D ambiguous. Germline CDR1 and CDR2: DFQATT and SNEGSKA (reference sequence). This CDR3 has 15 residues. V was pared by 5 bases and J by 1 base, with 15 bases between. DNA for the CDR3: TGCAGTGCTTTTTCCGGAGGGAGGAGCAATCAGCCCCAGCATTTT. Encoded protein: CSAFSGGRSNQPQHF.

J is TRBJ1-5 and V is TRBV29-1, with 7 bases aligning to TRBD1. The ends lost 6 bases at V and 1 base at J; junction bases unmatched: 3. The CDR3 loop spans 13 amino acids. The V gene's germline CDR1 is SQVTM and CDR2 ANQGSEA. Written as DNA, the CDR3 is TGCAGCGTCGGGACAGCGAGCAATCAGCCCCAGCATTTT. This codes for CSVGTASNQPQHF.

This clonotype has more than one count but fewer than ten. The gene calls are TRBV5-1 and TRBJ2-1; tentatively, D is TRBD2 (5 bases). From germline, CDR1 is SGHRS and CDR2 YFSETQ. CDR3 length: 15 residues. With 4 bases removed from V and 4 bases from J, the gap between germline ends came to 15 bases. The CDR3 is CASSLVAGRYNEQFF. CDR3 nucleotide sequence: TGCGCCAGCAGCCTCGTTGCGGGCCGATACAATGAGCAGTTCTTC.

A few counts support this clonotype. J is TRBJ2-7 and V is TRBV6-5; D call uncertain. Germline V gives CDR1 MNHEY, CDR2 SVGAGI. Trimming shortened V by 2 bases and J by 3 bases, and 11 bases separated the two germline ends. The length of the CDR3 is 14 residues. The CDR3 region is CASSYAPPGYEQYF. The CDR3 DNA follows: TGTGCCAGCAGTTACGCCCCCCCCGGCTACGAGCAGTACTTC.

This clonotype showed up just once. The chain joins TRBV7-9 to TRBJ2-1; D assignment may be TRBD1 or TRBD2 (6 bases each). Trimming left V 5 bases short and J 2 bases short, with 13 bases between. The CDR3 is 15 residues long. The V gene's germline CDR1 is SEHNR and CDR2 FQNEAQ (reference sequence). CDR3 sequence: CASSPEGVPYNEQFF. The CDR3 DNA reads TGTGCCAGCAGCCCGGAGGGGGTACCCTACAATGAGCAGTTCTTC.

This chain uses TRBV6-5 with TRBJ2-5, with D unresolved. Trimming pared 0 bases from V and 4 bases from J, leaving 9 bases between. This CDR3 is 14 amino acids long. Germline loops: CDR1 MNHEY, CDR2 SVGAGI. In DNA form, the CDR3 reads TGTGCCAGCAGTTACTCGGGGATGCGAGAGACCCAGTACTTC. It yields the protein CASSYSGMRETQYF.

In this sample, this clonotype turned up a few times. This chain links TRBV28 with TRBJ2-5, with 11 bases identical to TRBD2. The V and J ends lost 4 bases and 3 bases, in that order; junction bases with no gene match: 7. Germline V gene data show CDR1 as MDHEN and CDR2 as SYDVKM. The CDR3 loop spans 16 amino acids. The CDR3 coding sequence is TGTGCCAGCAGTTCAATAGCGGGGGGGCAGGAAGAGACCCAGTACTTC. It translates to CASSSIAGGQEETQYF.

This clonotype appeared a few times. The chain uses TRBV5-1 and TRBJ2-5; D is unclear. V lost 1 base to trimming and J lost 1 base, with 8 bases between them. CDR1 and CDR2 (germline): SGHRS, YFSETQ. The CDR3 runs to 14 residues. The CDR3 DNA reads TGCGCCAGCAGCTTGCTGGCAACCCAAGAGACCCAGTACTTC. It specifies CASSLLATQETQYF.

The chain uses TRBV6-5 and TRBJ1-2; D ambiguous. The CDR3 covers 13 residues. Between the trimmed V and J ends, which lost 4 bases and 0 bases, there was a span of 6 bases. Germline V CDR1 and CDR2: MNHEY, SVGAGI. CDR3 DNA: TGTGCCAGCAGTTCGGCAGCTAACTATGGCTACACCTTC. Encoded protein: CASSSAANYGYTF.

The table lists this clonotype with a few counts. The chain combines TRBV3-1 with TRBJ2-1; no reliable D call. V dropped 0 bases and J dropped 8 bases, with 8 bases sitting between them. The CDR3 spans 13 residues. Germline V lookup: CDR1 LGHDT, CDR2 YNNKEL (reference sequence). The CDR3 is CASSQDLTDEQFF. The CDR3 DNA reads as TGTGCCAGCAGCCAAGATCTGACGGATGAGCAGTTCTTC.

The V gene is TRBV4-1, the J gene TRBJ2-5, with D possibly called TRBD1 or TRBD2 (5 bases each). CDR3 length: 16 amino acids. Trimming left V 0 bases short and J 3 bases short, with 14 bases between. Per germline, CDR1 MGHRA and CDR2 YSYEKL. CDR3 residues: CASSQDLGTMKETQYF. The CDR3 DNA follows: TGCGCCAGCAGCCAAGATCTGGGGACGATGAAAGAGACCCAGTACTTC.

This rearrangement joins TRBV7-8 to TRBJ2-1; 7 bases are a match to TRBD2. The V gene's germline CDR1 is SGHVS and CDR2 FQNEAQ. CDR3 size: 15 residues. V lost 3 bases to trimming and J lost 4 bases; unmatched junction nucleotides: 6. This CDR3 reads CASSFSAGKYNEQFF. The CDR3 DNA reads as TGTGCCAGCAGCTTCTCAGCGGGGAAATACAATGAGCAGTTCTTC.

CDR3 DNA sequence: TGTGCCAGCAGCTCCCGGACAGCAGCGGCCAACGTCCTGACTTTC. This translates into CASSSRTAAANVLTF. This chain uses TRBV7-8 with TRBJ2-6, with D possibly TRBD1 on 6 matching bases. The CDR3 is made up of 15 amino acids. Germline V gives CDR1 SGHVS, CDR2 FQNEAQ. The V gene lost 4 bases and the J gene lost 6 bases, with 13 bases spanning the gap.

The chain joins TRBV20-1 to TRBJ1-6; TRBD1 aligns across 7 bases. Trimming cost V 2 bases and J 6 bases; bases outside gene matches: 4. The CDR3 length is 14 residues. Looked up from germline, CDR1 is DFQATT and CDR2 is SNEGSKA (reference sequence). The CDR3 region has the DNA TGCAGTGCTAGAACCGGGACAGTTAATTCACCCCTCCACTTT. This gives the protein CSARTGTVNSPLHF.

This clonotype was counted between two and nine times. The chain is built from TRBV20-1 and TRBJ1-5; the match to TRBD1 covers 9 bases. CDR3 size: 13 residues. Germline lookup yields CDR1 DFQATT and CDR2 SNEGSKA (reference sequence). In nucleotides, the CDR3 is TGCAGCGCAAAACAGGGGGCGAGTCAGCCCCAGCATTTT. Translated: CSAKQGASQPQHF.

This clonotype occurred many times. The chain couples TRBV6-1 to TRBJ2-6; D call uncertain. The CDR3 contains 18 residues. Germline V gene data show CDR1 as MNHNS and CDR2 as SASEGT. Deletions cut 6 bases from V and 0 bases from J, with 18 bases between. CDR3 coding DNA: TGTGCCAGCAGCGGTCTGCGACGGGTGATCTCTGGGGCCAACGTCCTGACTTTC. Amino acids: CASSGLRRVISGANVLTF.

V gene TRBV20-1 combines with J gene TRBJ2-7, with TRBD2 identical over 12 bases. Looked up from germline, CDR1 is DFQATT and CDR2 is SNEGSKA (reference sequence). CDR3 length: 14 amino acids. Germline trimming cut 3 bases from V and 3 bases from J; bases unmatched to any gene: 3. CDR3 residues: CSASPTSGGYEQYF. The CDR3 coding sequence is TGCAGTGCTAGCCCGACTAGCGGGGGCTACGAGCAGTACTTC.

The chain combines TRBV24-1 with TRBJ2-3; TRBD2 agrees at 8 bases. The germline V gene has CDR1 KGHDR and CDR2 SFDVKD. The CDR3 loop spans 15 amino acids. In nucleotides, the CDR3 is TGTGGGGCCTGTGATTTCGGGGGGGGGATAGATACGCAGTATTTT. It specifies CGACDFGGGIDTQYF.

This clonotype appeared a few times. The chain is built from TRBV11-2 and TRBJ2-3, with D maybe TRBD1 (5 bases). CDR1 is SGHAT, CDR2 FQNNGV, per germline. The CDR3 is 16 residues long. Trimming took off 0 bases at V and 2 bases at J, with 12 bases between the two ends. The chain's CDR3 is CASSLDPRAPTDTQYF. DNA of the CDR3: TGTGCCAGCAGCTTAGATCCCAGGGCCCCCACAGATACGCAGTATTTT.

The rearrangement links TRBV5-6 to TRBJ2-5, with a tentative D call TRBD2 (6 bases). Per germline, CDR1 SGHDT and CDR2 YYEEEE. Trimming took off 1 base at V and 4 bases at J, with 11 bases between the two ends. The CDR3 sequence is 14 residues long. Here the CDR3 DNA reads TGTGCCAGCAGCTTGTGGAGGGATGTAGAGACCCAGTACTTC. This translates into CASSLWRDVETQYF.

This clonotype has just a few counts. The chain links TRBV5-1 to TRBJ1-5; a possible D gene is TRBD1 (5 bases). This CDR3 has 14 residues. Trimming stripped 7 bases from V and 3 bases from J, with 14 bases between. Germline V gene data show CDR1 as SGHRS and CDR2 as YFSETQ. CDR3 sequence reads: CASSAGYPNQPQHF. CDR3 bases: TGCGCCAGCTCTGCAGGGTACCCCAATCAGCCCCAGCATTTT.